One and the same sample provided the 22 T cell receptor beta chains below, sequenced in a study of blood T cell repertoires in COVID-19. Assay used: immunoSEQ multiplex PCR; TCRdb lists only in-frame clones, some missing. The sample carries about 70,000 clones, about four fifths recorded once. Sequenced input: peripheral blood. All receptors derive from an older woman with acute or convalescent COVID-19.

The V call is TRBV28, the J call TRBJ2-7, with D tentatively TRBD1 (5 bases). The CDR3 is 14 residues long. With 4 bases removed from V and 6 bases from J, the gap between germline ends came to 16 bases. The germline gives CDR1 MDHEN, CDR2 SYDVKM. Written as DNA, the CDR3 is TGTGCCAGCAGTTCCCAGGGTGGGTCTGCCGAGCAGTACTTC. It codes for CASSSQGGSAEQYF.

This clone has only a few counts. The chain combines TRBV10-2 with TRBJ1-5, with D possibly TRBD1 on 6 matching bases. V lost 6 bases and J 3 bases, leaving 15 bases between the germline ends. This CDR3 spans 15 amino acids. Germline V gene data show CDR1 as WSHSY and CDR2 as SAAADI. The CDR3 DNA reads TGCGCCAGCAGGCCGACCCGGGACAACAATCAGCCCCAGCATTTT. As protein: CASRPTRDNNQPQHF.

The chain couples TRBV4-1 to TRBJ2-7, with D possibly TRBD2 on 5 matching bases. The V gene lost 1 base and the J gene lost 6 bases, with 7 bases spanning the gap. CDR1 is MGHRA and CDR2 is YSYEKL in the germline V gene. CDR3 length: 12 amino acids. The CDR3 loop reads CASSQGGFEQYF. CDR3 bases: TGCGCCAGCAGCCAAGGAGGGTTCGAGCAGTACTTC.

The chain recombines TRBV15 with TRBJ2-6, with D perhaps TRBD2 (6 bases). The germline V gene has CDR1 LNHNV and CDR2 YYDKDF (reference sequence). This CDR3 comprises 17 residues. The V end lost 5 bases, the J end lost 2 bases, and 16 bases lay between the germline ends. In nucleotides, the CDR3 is TGTGCCACCAGCTCCCCCCCGGGAGTCACTGGGGCCAACGTCCTGACTTTC. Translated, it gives CATSSPPGVTGANVLTF.

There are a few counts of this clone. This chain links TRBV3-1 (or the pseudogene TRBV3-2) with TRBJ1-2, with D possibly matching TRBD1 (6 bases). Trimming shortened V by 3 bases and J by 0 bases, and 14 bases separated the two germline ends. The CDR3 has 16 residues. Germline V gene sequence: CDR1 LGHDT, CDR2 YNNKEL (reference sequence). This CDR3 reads CASSHGGRATNYGYTF. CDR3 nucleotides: TGTGCCAGCAGCCATGGGGGCAGGGCGACTAACTATGGCTACACCTTC.

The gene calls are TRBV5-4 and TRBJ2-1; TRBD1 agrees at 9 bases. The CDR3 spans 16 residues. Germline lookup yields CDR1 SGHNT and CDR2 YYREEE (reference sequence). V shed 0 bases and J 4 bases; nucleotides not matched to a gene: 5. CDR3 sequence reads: CASSLGGGQGYNEQFF. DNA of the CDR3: TGTGCCAGCAGCTTGGGGGGGGGACAGGGTTACAATGAGCAGTTCTTC. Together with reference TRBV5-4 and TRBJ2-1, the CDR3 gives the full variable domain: ETGVTQSPTHLIKTRGQQVTLRCSSQSGHNTVSWYQQALGQGPQFIFQYYREEENGRGNFPPRFSGLQFPNYSSELNVNALELDDSALYLCASSLGGGQGYNEQFFGPGTRLTVL.

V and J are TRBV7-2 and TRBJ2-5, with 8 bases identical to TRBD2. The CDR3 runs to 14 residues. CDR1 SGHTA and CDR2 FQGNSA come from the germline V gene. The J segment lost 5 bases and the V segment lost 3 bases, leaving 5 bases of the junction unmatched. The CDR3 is CASSLWTSSETQYF. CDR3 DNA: TGTGCCAGCAGCTTGTGGACTAGCAGTGAGACCCAGTACTTC.

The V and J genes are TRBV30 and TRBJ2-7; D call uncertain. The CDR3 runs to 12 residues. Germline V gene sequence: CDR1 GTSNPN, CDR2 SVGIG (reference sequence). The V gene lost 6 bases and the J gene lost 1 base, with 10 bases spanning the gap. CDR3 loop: CACHRRSYEQYF. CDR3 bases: TGTGCCTGCCATCGGCGGTCCTACGAGCAGTACTTC.

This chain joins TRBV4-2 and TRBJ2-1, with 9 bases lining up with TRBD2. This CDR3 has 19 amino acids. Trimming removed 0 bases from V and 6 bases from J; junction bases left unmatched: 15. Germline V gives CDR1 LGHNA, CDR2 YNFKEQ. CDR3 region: CASSQDLDSSGKRFNEQFF. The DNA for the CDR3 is TGTGCCAGCAGCCAAGATTTGGACTCTAGCGGGAAGCGGTTCAATGAGCAGTTCTTC.

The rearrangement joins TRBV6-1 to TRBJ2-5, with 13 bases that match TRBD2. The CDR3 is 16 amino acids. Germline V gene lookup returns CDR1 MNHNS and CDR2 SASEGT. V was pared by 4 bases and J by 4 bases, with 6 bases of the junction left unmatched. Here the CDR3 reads CASSGTSGGLPETQYF. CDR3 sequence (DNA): TGTGCCAGCAGTGGGACTAGCGGGGGTTTGCCAGAGACCCAGTACTTC.

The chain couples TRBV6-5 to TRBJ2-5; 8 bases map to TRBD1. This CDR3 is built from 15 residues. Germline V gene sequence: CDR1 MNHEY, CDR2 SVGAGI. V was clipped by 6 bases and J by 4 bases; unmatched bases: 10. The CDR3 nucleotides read TGTGCCAGCAGGCCTTCGGCGGGACAGGTAGAGACCCAGTACTTC. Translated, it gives CASRPSAGQVETQYF.

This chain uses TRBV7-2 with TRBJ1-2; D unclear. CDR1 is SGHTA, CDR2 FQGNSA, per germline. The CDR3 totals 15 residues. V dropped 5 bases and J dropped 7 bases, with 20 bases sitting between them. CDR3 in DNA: TGTGCCAGCAGCCCCGCGGGTCGCCTACCGATTGGCTACACCTTC. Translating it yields CASSPAGRLPIGYTF.

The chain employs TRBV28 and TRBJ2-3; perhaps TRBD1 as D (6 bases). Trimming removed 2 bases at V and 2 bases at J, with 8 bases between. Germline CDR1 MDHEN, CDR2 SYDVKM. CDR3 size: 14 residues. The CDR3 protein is CASSLAGVTDTQYF. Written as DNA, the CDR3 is TGTGCCAGCAGTTTAGCAGGGGTCACAGATACGCAGTATTTT.

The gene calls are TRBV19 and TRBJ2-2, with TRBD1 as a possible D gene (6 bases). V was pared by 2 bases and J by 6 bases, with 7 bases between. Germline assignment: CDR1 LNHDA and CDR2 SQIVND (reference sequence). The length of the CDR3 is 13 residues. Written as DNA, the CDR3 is TGTGCCAGTAGTATAAAGGGGGCCGGGGAGCTGTTTTTT. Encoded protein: CASSIKGAGELFF.

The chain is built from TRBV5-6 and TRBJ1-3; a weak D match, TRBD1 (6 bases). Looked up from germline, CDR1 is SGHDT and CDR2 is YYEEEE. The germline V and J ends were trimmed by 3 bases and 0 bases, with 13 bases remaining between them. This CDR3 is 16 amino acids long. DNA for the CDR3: TGTGCCAGCAGCTCGACTATGACAGGCTCTGGAAACACCATATATTTT. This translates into CASSSTMTGSGNTIYF.

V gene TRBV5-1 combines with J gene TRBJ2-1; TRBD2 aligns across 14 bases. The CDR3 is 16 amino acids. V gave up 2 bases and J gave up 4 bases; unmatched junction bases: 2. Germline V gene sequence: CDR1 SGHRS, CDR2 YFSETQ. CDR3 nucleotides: TGCGCCAGCAGCTTACGACTAGCGGGGGGGTACAATGAGCAGTTCTTC. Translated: CASSLRLAGGYNEQFF.

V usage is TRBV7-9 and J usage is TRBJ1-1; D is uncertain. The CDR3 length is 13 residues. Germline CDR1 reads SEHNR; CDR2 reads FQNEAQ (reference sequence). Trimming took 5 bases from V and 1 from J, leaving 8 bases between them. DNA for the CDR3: TGTGCCAGCAGCCCAGGAGGGAACACTGAAGCTTTCTTT. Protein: CASSPGGNTEAFF.

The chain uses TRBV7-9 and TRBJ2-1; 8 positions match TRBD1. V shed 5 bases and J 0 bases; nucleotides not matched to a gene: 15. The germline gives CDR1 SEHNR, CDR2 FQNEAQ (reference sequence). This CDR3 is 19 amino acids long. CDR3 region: CASSPSGPTGDSSYNEQFF. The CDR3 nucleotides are TGTGCCAGCAGCCCCTCGGGGCCGACAGGGGACAGCTCCTACAATGAGCAGTTCTTC.

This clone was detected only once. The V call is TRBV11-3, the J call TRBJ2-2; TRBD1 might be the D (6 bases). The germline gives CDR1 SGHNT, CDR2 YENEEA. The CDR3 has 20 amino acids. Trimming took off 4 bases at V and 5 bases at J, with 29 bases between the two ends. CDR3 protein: CASSSSLIGQLHEQTGELFF. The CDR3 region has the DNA TGTGCCAGCAGCTCAAGCCTTATCGGACAGCTTCACGAACAAACCGGGGAGCTGTTTTTT.

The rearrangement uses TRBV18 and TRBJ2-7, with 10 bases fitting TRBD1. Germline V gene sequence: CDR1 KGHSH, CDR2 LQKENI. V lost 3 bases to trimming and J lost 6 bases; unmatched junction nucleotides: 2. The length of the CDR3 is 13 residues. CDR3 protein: CASSPGTGVEQYF. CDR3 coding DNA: TGTGCCAGCTCACCCGGGACAGGGGTCGAGCAGTACTTC.

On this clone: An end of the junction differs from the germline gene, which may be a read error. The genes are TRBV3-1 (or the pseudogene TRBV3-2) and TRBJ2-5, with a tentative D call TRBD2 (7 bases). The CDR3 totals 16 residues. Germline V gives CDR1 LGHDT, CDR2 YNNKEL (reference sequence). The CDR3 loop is CASSQTLRGLREAQYF. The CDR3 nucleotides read TGTGCCAGCAGCCAAACCTTGCGGGGGCTAAGAGAGGCCCAGTACTTC.

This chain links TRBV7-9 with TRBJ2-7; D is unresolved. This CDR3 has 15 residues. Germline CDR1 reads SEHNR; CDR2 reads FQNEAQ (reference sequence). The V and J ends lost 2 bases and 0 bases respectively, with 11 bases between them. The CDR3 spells CASSLIGSGSYEQYF. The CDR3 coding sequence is TGTGCCAGCAGCTTAATCGGGTCCGGCTCCTACGAGCAGTACTTC.